The clone carrying this TCR beta chain was seen a handful of times. Primers used in a second PCR of roughly 6 to 11 cycles were a sample-barcoded 5' primer and a J-beta primer mix. TCRdb reprocessed the 5' RACE reads via MiXCR and lists one record per CDR3 protein. Seen here are over 950,000 distinct CDR3 sequences, roughly 51% observed once, and the top ten hold over 20%. The CDR3 totals 18 residues. From germline, CDR1 is SNHLY and CDR2 FYNNEI. Deletions cut 2 bases from V and 3 bases from J, with 22 bases between. The sample belongs to a study of blood T cells in healthy people across ages. This receptor was obtained from a woman in her fifties or sixties in good health. Sequenced material: blood. The chain employs TRBV2 and TRBJ1-2; D unclear. CDR3 sequence: CASSETRRRASGYYGYTF. The CDR3 DNA follows: TGTGCCAGCAGTGAAACCCGCCGCCGGGCCTCCGGGTACTATGGCTACACCTTC.